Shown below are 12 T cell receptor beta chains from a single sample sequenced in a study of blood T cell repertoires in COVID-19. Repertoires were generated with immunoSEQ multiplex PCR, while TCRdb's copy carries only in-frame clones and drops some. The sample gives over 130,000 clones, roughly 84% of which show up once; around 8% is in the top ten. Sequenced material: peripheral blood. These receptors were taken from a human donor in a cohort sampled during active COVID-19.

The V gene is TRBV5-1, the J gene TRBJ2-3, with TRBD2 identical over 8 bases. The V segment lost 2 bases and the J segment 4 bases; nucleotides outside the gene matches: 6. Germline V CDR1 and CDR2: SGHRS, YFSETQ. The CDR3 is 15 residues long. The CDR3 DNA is TGCGCCAGCAGCTTCCCGGGGGGGCCCGCAGATACGCAGTATTTT. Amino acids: CASSFPGGPADTQYF.

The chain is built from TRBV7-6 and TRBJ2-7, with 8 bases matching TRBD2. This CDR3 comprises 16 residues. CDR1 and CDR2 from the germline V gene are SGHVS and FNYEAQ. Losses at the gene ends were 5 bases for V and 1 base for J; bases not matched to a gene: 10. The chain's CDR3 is CASSPNELAVSYEQYF. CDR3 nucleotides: TGTGCCAGCAGCCCTAATGAACTAGCGGTTTCCTACGAGCAGTACTTC.

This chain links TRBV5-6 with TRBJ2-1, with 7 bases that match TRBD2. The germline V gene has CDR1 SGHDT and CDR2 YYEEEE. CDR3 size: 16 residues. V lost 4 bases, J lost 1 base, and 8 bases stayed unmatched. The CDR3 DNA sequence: TGTGCCAGCAGCCCCCCTAGGGGAGGGTCCTACAATGAGCAGTTCTTC. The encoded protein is CASSPPRGGSYNEQFF.

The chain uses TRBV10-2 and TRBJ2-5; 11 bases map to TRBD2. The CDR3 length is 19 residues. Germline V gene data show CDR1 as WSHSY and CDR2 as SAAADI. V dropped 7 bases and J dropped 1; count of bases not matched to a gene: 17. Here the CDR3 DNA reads TGCGCCAGCACTCCCTACAGGGCTAGCGGGGGGCAATCCCAAGAGACCCAGTACTTC. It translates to CASTPYRASGGQSQETQYF.

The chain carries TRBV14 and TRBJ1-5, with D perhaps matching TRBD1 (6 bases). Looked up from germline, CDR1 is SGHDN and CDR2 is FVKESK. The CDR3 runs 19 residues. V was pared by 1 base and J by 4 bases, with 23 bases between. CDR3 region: CASSQVLGHRPRDNQPQHF. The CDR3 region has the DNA TGTGCCAGCAGCCAAGTCTTGGGACACCGCCCGAGGGATAATCAGCCCCAGCATTTT.

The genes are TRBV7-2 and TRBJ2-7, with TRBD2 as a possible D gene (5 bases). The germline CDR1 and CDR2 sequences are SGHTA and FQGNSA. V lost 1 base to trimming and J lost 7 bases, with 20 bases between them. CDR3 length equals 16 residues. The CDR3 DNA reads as TGTGCCAGCAGCTTAGTCGACGGACGAACCACGGGGGAGCAGTACTTC. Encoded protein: CASSLVDGRTTGEQYF.

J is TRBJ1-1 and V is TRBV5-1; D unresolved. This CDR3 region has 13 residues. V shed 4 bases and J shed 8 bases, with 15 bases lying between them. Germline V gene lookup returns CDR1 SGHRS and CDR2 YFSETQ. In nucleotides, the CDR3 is TGCGCCAGCAGCCCGAATACCGCGGAAGAAGCTTTCTTT. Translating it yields CASSPNTAEEAFF.

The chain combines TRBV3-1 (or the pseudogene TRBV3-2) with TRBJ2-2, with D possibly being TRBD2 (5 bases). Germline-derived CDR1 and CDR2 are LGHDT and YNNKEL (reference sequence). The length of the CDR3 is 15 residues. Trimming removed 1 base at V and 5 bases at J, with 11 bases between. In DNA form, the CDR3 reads TGTGCCAGCAGCCAAGTGGGAGTTTCAACCGGGGAGCTGTTTTTT. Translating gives CASSQVGVSTGELFF.

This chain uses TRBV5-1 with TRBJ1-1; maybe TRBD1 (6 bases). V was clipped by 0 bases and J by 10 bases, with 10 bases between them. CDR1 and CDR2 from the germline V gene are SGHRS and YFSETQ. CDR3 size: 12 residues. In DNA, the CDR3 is TGCGCCAGCAGCTTGGTGGCAGGGGTAGCTTTCTTT. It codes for CASSLVAGVAFF.

The CDR3 DNA reads as TGTGCCACCAGCAGAGGTGCCGGGAACTATGGCTACACCTTC. This gives the protein CATSRGAGNYGYTF. V usage is TRBV15 and J usage is TRBJ1-2, with unresolved D. This CDR3 is 14 amino acids long. V lost 1 base and J 2 bases, leaving 8 bases between the germline ends. Per the germline V gene, CDR1 is LNHNV and CDR2 is YYDKDF (reference sequence).

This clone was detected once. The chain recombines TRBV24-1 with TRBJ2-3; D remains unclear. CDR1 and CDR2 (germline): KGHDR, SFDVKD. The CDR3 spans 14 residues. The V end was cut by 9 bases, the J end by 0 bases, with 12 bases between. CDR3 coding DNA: TGTGCCACCTCAAGTGCGTTGAGCACAGATACGCAGTATTTT. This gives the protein CATSSALSTDTQYF.

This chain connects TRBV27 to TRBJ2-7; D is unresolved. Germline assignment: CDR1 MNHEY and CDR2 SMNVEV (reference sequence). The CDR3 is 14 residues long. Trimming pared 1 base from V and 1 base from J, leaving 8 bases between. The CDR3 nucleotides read TGTGCCAGCAGTTTATTCGCAGATTCCTACGAGCAGTACTTC. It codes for CASSLFADSYEQYF.